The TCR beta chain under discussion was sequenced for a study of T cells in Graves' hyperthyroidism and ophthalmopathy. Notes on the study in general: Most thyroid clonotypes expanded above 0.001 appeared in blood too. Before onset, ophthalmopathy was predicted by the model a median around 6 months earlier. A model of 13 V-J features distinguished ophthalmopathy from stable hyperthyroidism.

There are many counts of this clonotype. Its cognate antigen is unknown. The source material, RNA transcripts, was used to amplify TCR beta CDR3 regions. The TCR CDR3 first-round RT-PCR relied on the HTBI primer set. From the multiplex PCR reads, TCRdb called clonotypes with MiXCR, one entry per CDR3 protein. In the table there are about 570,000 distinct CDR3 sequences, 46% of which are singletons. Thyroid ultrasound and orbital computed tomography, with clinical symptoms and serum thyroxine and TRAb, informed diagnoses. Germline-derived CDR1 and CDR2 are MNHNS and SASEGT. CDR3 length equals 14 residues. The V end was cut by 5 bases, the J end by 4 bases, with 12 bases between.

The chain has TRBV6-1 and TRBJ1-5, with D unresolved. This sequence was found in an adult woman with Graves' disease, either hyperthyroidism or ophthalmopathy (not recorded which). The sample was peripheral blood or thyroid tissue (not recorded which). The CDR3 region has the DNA TGTGCCAGCAGTTATAAACAGCTAAATCAGCCCCAGCATTTT. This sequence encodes CASSYKQLNQPQHF.